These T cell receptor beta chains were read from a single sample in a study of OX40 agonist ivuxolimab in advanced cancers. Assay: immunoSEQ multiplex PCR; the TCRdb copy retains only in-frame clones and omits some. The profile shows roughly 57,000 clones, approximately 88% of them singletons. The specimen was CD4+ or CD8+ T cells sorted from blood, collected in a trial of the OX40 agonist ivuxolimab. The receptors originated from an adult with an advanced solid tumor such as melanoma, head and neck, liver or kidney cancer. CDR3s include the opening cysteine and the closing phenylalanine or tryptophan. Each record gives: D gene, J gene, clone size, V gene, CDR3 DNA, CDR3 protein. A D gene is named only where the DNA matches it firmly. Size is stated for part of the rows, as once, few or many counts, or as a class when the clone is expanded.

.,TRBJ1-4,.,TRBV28,TGTGCCAGCAGCTCGCCGGGGCTTCCCGATGAAAAACTGTTTTTT,CASSSPGLPDEKLFF
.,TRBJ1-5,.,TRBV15,TGTGCCACCAGCAGAGAGGCGCAGGCCTATCAGCCCCAGCATTTT,CATSREAQAYQPQHF
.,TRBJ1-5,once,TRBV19,TGTGCCAGTAGTACCCGGGACGGAGTTCGCAATCAGCCCCAGCATTTT,CASSTRDGVRNQPQHF
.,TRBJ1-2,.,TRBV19,TGTGCCAGTAATTCATTAGGACAGATTGATGGCTACACCTTC,CASNSLGQIDGYTF
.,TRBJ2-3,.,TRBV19,TGTGCCAGCCGAAGGGGGGGACACCCTGGAACAGATACGCAGTATTTT,CASRRGGHPGTDTQYF
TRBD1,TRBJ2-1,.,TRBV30,TGTGCCTGGAGTGTGGGACAGGGTCGGTTCTTC,CAWSVGQGRFF
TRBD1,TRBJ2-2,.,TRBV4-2,TGTGCCAGCAGCAAAACAGGGGGCTCGAACACCGGGGAGCTGTTTTTT,CASSKTGGSNTGELFF
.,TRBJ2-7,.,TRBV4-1,TGCGCCAGCAGCGCGGGACACTCCTACGAGCAGTACTTC,CASSAGHSYEQYF
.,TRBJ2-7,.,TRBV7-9,TGTGCCAGCAGCGGGGCCGGGACTCCCTCCTACGAGCAGTACTTC,CASSGAGTPSYEQYF
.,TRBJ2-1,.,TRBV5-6,TGTGCCAGCAGCTTAACCGGGAGCACTAATGAGCAGTTCTTC,CASSLTGSTNEQFF
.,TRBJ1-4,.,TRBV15,TGTGCCACCAGCAGAGATCTGCAGAATGAAAAACTGTTTTTT,CATSRDLQNEKLFF
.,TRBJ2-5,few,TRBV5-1,TGCGCCAGCAGCTTCCAGGGTGACCAAGAGACCCAGTACTTC,CASSFQGDQETQYF
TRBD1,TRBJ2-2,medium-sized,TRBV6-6,TGTGCCAGCAGGCAACAGGGGGCCGGGGAGCTGTTTTTT,CASRQQGAGELFF